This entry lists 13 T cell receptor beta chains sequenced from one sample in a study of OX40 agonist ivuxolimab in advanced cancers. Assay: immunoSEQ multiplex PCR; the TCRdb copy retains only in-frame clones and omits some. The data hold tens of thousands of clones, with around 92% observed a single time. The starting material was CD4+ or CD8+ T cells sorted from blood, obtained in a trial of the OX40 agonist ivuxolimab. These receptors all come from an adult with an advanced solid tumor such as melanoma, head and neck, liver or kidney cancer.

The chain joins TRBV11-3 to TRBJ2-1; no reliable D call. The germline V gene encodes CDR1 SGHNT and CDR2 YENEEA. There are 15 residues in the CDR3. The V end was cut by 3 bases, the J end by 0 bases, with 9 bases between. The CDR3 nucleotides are TGTGCCAGCAGCTTCGACAAGAGCTCCTACAATGAGCAGTTCTTC. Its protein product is CASSFDKSSYNEQFF.

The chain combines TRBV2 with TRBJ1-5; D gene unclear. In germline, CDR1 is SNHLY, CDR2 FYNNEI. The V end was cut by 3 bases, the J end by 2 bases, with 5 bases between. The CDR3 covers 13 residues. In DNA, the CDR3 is TGTGCCAGCAGTGATAACGGCAATCAGCCCCAGCATTTT. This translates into CASSDNGNQPQHF. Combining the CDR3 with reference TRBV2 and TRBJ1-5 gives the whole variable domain EPEVTQTPSHQVTQMGQEVILRCVPISNHLYFYWYRQILGQKVEFLVSFYNNEISEKSEIFDDQFSVERPDGSNFTLKIRSTKLEDSAMYFCASSDNGNQPQHFGDGTRLSIL.

The CDR3: CASSPEGGMSYNEQFF. The DNA of the CDR3 is TGCGCCAGCAGCCCCGAGGGGGGAATGTCCTACAATGAGCAGTTCTTC. The chain joins TRBV5-1 to TRBJ2-1; the D call may be TRBD1 or TRBD2 (6 bases each). Trimming removed 4 bases at V and 1 base at J, with 15 bases between. Germline lookup yields CDR1 SGHRS and CDR2 YFSETQ. The length of the CDR3 is 16 residues.

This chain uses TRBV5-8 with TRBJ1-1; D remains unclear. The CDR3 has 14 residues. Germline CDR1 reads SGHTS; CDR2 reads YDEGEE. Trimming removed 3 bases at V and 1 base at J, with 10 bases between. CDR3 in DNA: TGTGCCAGCAGCTCCGACCGGGGGAACACTGAAGCTTTCTTT. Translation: CASSSDRGNTEAFF.

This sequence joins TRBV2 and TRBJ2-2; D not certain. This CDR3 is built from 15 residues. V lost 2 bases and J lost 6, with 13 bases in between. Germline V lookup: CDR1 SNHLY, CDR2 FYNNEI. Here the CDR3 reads CASSEQTLGSGELFF. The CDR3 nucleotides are TGTGCCAGCAGTGAACAGACTTTGGGATCCGGGGAGCTGTTTTTT.

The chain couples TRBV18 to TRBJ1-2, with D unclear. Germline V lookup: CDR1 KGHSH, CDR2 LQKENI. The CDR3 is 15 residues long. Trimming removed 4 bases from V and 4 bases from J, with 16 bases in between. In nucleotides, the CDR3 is TGTGCCAGCTCACAAAGCGGGTCCCGGGGCTATGGCTACACCTTC. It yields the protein CASSQSGSRGYGYTF.

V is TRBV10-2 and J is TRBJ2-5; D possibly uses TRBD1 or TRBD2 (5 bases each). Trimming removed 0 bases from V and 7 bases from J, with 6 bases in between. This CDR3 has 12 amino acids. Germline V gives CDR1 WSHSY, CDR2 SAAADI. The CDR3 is CASSESRGTQYF. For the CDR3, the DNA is TGCGCCAGCAGTGAGTCGAGGGGGACCCAGTACTTC.

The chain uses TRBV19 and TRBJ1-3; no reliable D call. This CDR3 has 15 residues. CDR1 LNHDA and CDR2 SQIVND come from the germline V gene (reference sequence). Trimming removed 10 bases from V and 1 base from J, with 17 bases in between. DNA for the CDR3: TGTGCCACCTACGGCAGGAGAGTGTCTGGAAACACCATATATTTT. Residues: CATYGRRVSGNTIYF.

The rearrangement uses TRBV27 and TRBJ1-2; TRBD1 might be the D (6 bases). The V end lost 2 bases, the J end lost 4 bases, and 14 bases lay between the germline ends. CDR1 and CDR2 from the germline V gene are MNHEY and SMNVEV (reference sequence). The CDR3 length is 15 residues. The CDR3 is CASSLNLGGFYGYTF. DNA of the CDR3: TGTGCCAGCAGTTTAAATCTAGGGGGTTTCTATGGCTACACCTTC.

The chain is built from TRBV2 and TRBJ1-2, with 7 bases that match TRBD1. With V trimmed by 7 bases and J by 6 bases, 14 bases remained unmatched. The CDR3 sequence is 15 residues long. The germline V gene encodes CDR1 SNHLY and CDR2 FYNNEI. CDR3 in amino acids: CASTNGQDRGHGYTF. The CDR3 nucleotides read TGTGCCAGCACCAACGGACAGGATCGAGGTCATGGCTACACCTTC.

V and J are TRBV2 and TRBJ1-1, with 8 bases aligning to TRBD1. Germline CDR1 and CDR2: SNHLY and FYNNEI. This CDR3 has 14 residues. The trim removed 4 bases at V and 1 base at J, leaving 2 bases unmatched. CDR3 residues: CASSVGTGNTEAFF. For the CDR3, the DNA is TGTGCCAGCAGTGTAGGGACAGGGAACACTGAAGCTTTCTTT. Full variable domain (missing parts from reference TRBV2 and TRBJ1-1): EPEVTQTPSHQVTQMGQEVILRCVPISNHLYFYWYRQILGQKVEFLVSFYNNEISEKSEIFDDQFSVERPDGSNFTLKIRSTKLEDSAMYFCASSVGTGNTEAFFGQGTRLTVV.

This CDR3 reads CASRVGQGYEKLFF. The CDR3 DNA reads as TGTGCCAGCAGGGTGGGACAGGGTTACGAAAAACTGTTTTTT. The rearrangement joins TRBV6-5 to TRBJ1-4, with TRBD1 identical over 9 bases. Per germline, CDR1 MNHEY and CDR2 SVGAGI. Unmatched junction bases numbered 7, after V lost 6 bases and J lost 8 bases. There are 14 residues in the CDR3.

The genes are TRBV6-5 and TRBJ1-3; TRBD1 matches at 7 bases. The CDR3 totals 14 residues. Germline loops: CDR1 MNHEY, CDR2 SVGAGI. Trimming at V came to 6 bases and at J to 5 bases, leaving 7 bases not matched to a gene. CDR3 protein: CASRADRERNTIYF. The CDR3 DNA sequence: TGTGCCAGCAGAGCCGACAGGGAGAGAAACACCATATATTTT.